This TCR beta chain was observed in a study of low-dose radiotherapy and immunotherapy resistance in tumors. V lost 3 bases and J 0 bases, leaving 8 bases between the germline ends. The CDR3 consists of 14 residues. Germline loops: CDR1 MNHNS, CDR2 SASEGT. TRAV and TRBV primers primed cDNA for both TCRalpha and TCRbeta. The authors ran roughly 20 PCR cycles to amplify TCRs with a constant-region primer and V-primer adapter. TCRdb recomputed calls from the reads with MiXCR, one row per CDR3 protein. The sample gives under 110,000 distinct CDR3 sequences, more than 20% of which show up once; about 4% is in the top ten. Time point here: after trial treatment. Treatment in this sample: LDRT plus nivolumab, ipilimumab, low-dose cyclophosphamide and aspirin (RACIN trial). The patients who were eligible all carried advanced solid tumors that lacked tumor-infiltrating lymphocytes, meaning the tumors were TIL-negative.

This clonotype was recorded only once. This likely traces to a read error, being one base from a far larger clone. The CDR3 ends on some other residue instead of the conserved phenylalanine or tryptophan, so this is likely a read error. The clonotype was recovered from a male donor with prostate cancer. The material was PBMCs, obtained after low-dose radiotherapy plus immunotherapy. This sequence joins TRBV6-1 and TRBJ1-2, with no clear D. CDR3 protein: CASSDGPSNYGYTL. The CDR3 coding sequence is TGTGCCAGCAGTGATGGACCGTCTAACTATGGCTACACCCTC.